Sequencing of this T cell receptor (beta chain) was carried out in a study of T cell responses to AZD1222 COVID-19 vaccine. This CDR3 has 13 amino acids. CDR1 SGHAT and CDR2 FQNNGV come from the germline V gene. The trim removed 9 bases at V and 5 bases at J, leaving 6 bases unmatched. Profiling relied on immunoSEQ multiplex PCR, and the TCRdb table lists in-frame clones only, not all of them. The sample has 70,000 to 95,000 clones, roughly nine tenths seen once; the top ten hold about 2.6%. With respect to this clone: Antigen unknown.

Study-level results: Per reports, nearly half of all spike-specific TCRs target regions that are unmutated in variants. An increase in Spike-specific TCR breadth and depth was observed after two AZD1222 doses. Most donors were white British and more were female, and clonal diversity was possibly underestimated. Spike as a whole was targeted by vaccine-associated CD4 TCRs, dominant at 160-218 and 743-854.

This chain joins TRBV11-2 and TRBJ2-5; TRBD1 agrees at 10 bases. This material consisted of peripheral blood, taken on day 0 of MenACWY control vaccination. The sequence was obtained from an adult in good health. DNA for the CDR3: TGTGCCAGTAGACAGGGGGCGGAGGAGACCCAGTACTTC. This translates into CASRQGAEETQYF.